The T cell receptor (beta chain) described here comes from a study of siplizumab effects on memory and regulatory T cells (dated by TCRdb to 2018 to 2020). Looking at the study overall: The study examined how the anti-CD2 antibody siplizumab affects alloreactive T-cell subsets in allogeneic mixed lymphocyte reactions built from human PBMCs. Paper-wide results and their limitations: Unstimulated naive T cells appeared more diverse than memory T cells, and naive cells seemed to contribute substantially to the alloresponse. The suppressive function of proliferating Tregs from siplizumab cultures was not functionally confirmed. The cumulative frequency of alloreactive sequences traceable to unstimulated CD4+ memory T cells was significantly reduced by siplizumab. In reactions with siplizumab, an average of about 69% of mappable alloreactive CD4+ clones were Treg-derived, compared with 25% to 30% in control reactions. Sequences below about 10^-5 frequency were poorly captured, so only a minor fraction of alloreactive clones could be mapped to unstimulated subsets. About 80-96% of proliferating CD4+ or CD8+ clones could not be given a naive or memory phenotype.

Only one count was recorded for this clone. What this receptor recognizes is not known. No much larger clone is present one base from it, and per-base qualities are unavailable. The CDR3 goes from the cysteine to the phenylalanine over 15 residues. CDR3 DNA is the only sequence kept; it has 45 bases, read in frame from the first base. CDR1 and CDR2 are read off the germline V gene (reference sequence) as SEHNR and FQNEAQ. V is cut back by 3 bases and J by 0 bases, with 5 bases in the junction unmatched. TCRbeta CDR3 sequencing was performed on sorted unstimulated T cells and on proliferating T cells recovered from mixed lymphocyte reactions. Fresh whole blood from nine to ten HLA-typed healthy donors was used as the source from which PBMCs were isolated. To map where alloreactive clones came from, unstimulated CD4+ non-regulatory T cells were FACS-sorted. Receptor libraries were prepared by the immunoSEQ multiplex PCR assay. The deep sequencing platform assayed some 90,000 TCR templates per sample. Genomic DNA extracted from sorted T cells was the material used for TCRbeta CDR3 sequencing. Concerning the study's data processing: The R programming language was used for clonal analysis of TCRbeta CDR3 data. Alloreactive CD4+ and CD8+ clones were defined by comparing unstimulated samples with post-reaction CFSE-low samples. Alloreactive CD4+ clones were assigned to regulatory or non-regulatory origin by matching sequences to sorted unstimulated Treg and non-Treg repertoires. The clones in this table, taken by TCRdb from immuneACCESS, are in-frame only. Not every clone is retained; where verified, under half of the shortfall comes from an unresolved V gene, and the cause of the rest is unknown. Clonal size and the V and J genes are those of that table, whereas D and trimming came from the DNA. Recorded for this sample are around 100,000 clones; 94% of them occurred a single time. The top ten hold approximately 1.5% of the sample.

The V gene is TRBV7-9 and the J gene is TRBJ2-7; 7 of the junction bases match TRBD2. Sequencing used non-Treg CD4+ T cells sorted from blood. Explained via the paper, the cell subset or site label denotes: FACS-sorted unstimulated CD4+ non-regulatory T cells. This clonotype originated in a human donor in good health. The CDR3 region reads CASSLKSGASYEQYF. The DNA reads TGTGCCAGCAGCTTGAAAAGCGGGGCCTCCTACGAGCAGTACTTC.